This T cell receptor (beta chain) was recorded in a study of shared clonotypes between healthy human individuals (dated by TCRdb to 2019 to 2021). General notes on the study: A few men and a couple of women, aged 18 to 49 years, made up the cohort. For each donor, CD4 naive and CD4 memory were each run on three plates, CD8 naive on two plates, and CD8 memory on one plate. To increase sequencing depth and limit assay-specific biases, TCR repertoire library preparation and sequencing were carried out by different laboratories using diverse techniques. The study deeply sequenced blood TCR repertoires of roughly five healthy adults to estimate repertoire size and the extent of clonotype sharing between individuals. Leukapheresis yielded between about 0.94 and 9 billion PBMCs per donor. General conclusions and limits of the study: Compared with non-shared clonotypes, the clonotypes found in all four sorted-subset donors had higher generation probabilities. Naive subsets generally had larger estimated clonotype richness than memory subsets did. Roughly 5.2% of naive CD4, 3.5% of naive CD8, about 2.1% of memory CD4, and more than 0.35% of memory CD8 clonotypes were shared across a handful of donors. Sampling was limited to blood, and TCR repertoires in tissue likely differ from TCR repertoires in blood. The genetic and exposure-history diversity represented was limited by the small number of donors. Based on pairwise subsampling, the degree of clonotype sharing among donors was expected to be affected by sequencing depth. Even with the large sequencing depth, rarefaction of the sorted-subset datasets indicated that sequencing was incomplete.

Using the deep immunoSEQ assay, multiplex PCR amplified TCR CDR3 regions from genomic DNA. Extracted genomic DNA from each cell subset was spread evenly across all wells of several immunoSEQ 96-well plates, with each plate serving as a replicate. For sorted subsets, each replicate PCR was loaded with approximately 200 ng genomic DNA, equivalent to 25,000 to 30,000 T cell genomes. The purified libraries were quantified using a Qubit 3.0 fluorometer, sized with a Bioanalyzer 2100, and then quantified again using the KAPA Library Quantification kit. Every immunoSEQ 96-well plate was sequenced on a separate single-read 150-cycle Illumina NextSeq 550 flow cell. The original methods were these. The immunoSEQ output contained only junctional sequences without quality scores, so filtering could not match that applied to full-length reads. Sequences were annotated with PyIR, a Python wrapper for IgBLAST v1.9, using IMGT germline references to assign V/J genes and CDR3. Reads were filtered out if the reads had weak V/J assignments (E-value above 1e-6), no CDR3, stop codons, out-of-frame junctions, or ambiguous translated residues. V3J clonotypes were defined as sequences sharing an identical inferred V gene, J gene, and CDR3 amino acid sequence. To compute the percentage overlap between repertoires, the number of shared unique clonotypes was divided by the size of the smaller repertoire. Richness of each repertoire was evaluated using RTK rarefaction, the Chao1 estimator, and Recon v2.1 estimates of unobserved clonotypes. For all TCRbeta clonotypes obtained by the gDNA method from a few donors, generation probabilities were computed with OLGA. TCRdb re-hosts the immuneACCESS table, in-frame sequences only. Its copies lack some clones; in the studies checked, an unresolved V gene accounts for under half of them, and the cause for the rest is not known. The V and J calls and clone size are taken from that table; D and trimming were inferred from the DNA. A total of roughly 2.5 million clones appear in this sample, around 94% of them only once. The biggest ten clones account for over 0.12% of the sample.

As encoded in the germline V gene, CDR1 is WSHSY while CDR2 is SAAADI. At the junction V is shortened by 2 bases and J by 10 bases, with 9 bases in between. From the cysteine through the phenylalanine, the CDR3 covers 13 amino acids. Just CDR3 DNA is preserved here, 39 bases in frame from base 1. Notes on this clone: What this receptor recognizes is not known. Per-base qualities were not stored, and no clone one base away is much larger.

The donors were healthy, HIV-negative adults with no recently reported acute infections or vaccinations. Every donor was a Caucasian adult living in Nashville, Tennessee, USA. CD4+ T cells were enriched by magnetic negative selection, after which naive cells were positively selected on CD45RA and the negative fraction was taken as the memory subset. After blood collection by leukapheresis, PBMCs were isolated using Ficoll-Histopaque density gradient centrifugation and then cryopreserved in the vapor phase of liquid nitrogen. Analytical flow cytometry was used to check the purity and quantity of each magnetically sorted T cell population. Each sorted fraction had its genomic DNA isolated and then quantified by UV absorbance on a Nanodrop 2000c.

Here the chain combines TRBV10-2 and TRBJ1-6; the D region possibly corresponds to TRBD1 (6 bases align). The sequence was collected from a man between 18 and 29 years old in good health. Sequencing was done on a sample of naive CD4+ T cells sorted from blood. The intended sense of this specimen's cell subset or site label: CD45RA+ positively selected. The DNA reads TGCGCCAGCAGTGAGGCGACAGGCTCACCCCTCCACTTT. This gives the protein CASSEATGSPLHF.